This entry lists 29 T cell receptor beta chains sequenced from one sample in a study of cytomegalovirus exposure and HLA in healthy donors. Data came from immunoSEQ multiplex PCR; TCRdb stores just in-frame clones and leaves some out. This repertoire shows 130,000 or so clones, 89% found once; its top ten account for 8% to 9.5%. Sequencing input: PBMCs. All receptors derive from a woman between 18 and 29 years old in good health and CMV-seropositive.

This clone was detected only once. The rearrangement uses TRBV10-1 and TRBJ2-7; TRBD1 aligns across 8 bases. V shed 2 bases and J 0 bases; nucleotides not matched to a gene: 6. Germline CDR1 and CDR2: WNHNN and SYGVQD (reference sequence). CDR3 length: 16 amino acids. For the CDR3, the DNA is TGCGCCAGCAGTGAGACAAGACAGGGGAGCTCCTACGAGCAGTACTTC. It encodes CASSETRQGSSYEQYF.

The rearrangement joins TRBV28 to TRBJ1-2; D remains ambiguous. CDR3 length: 13 amino acids. CDR1 is MDHEN and CDR2 is SYDVKM in the germline V gene. V lost 2 bases and J lost 4, with 8 bases in between. The CDR3 is CASSLNGRYGYTF. In nucleotides, the CDR3 is TGTGCCAGCAGTTTAAATGGGCGCTATGGCTACACCTTC.

CDR3: CASSLGSSYISYEQYF. DNA of the CDR3: TGTGCCAGCAGCTTAGGGAGCAGCTACATCTCCTACGAGCAGTACTTC. The chain recombines TRBV7-8 with TRBJ2-7; D is unclear. The length of the CDR3 is 16 residues. Between the trimmed V and J ends, which lost 1 base and 0 bases, there was a span of 13 bases. Per the germline V gene, CDR1 is SGHVS and CDR2 is FQNEAQ.

This rearrangement joins TRBV27 to TRBJ2-6; 13 bases agree with TRBD2. Germline CDR1 and CDR2: MNHEY and SMNVEV (reference sequence). CDR3 size: 17 residues. The trim removed 5 bases at V and 2 bases at J, leaving 3 bases unmatched. The CDR3 DNA is TGTGCCAGCAGTGCACTAGCGGGGGGGCCTGGGGCCAACGTCCTGACTTTC. Translation gives CASSALAGGPGANVLTF. Filled out from reference TRBV27 and TRBJ2-6, the complete variable domain reads EAQVTQNPRYLITVTGKKLTVTCSQNMNHEYMSWYRQDPGLGLRQIYYSMNVEVTDKGDVPEGYKVSRKEKRNFPLILESPSPNQTSLYFCASSALAGGPGANVLTFGAGSRLTVL.

The chain has TRBV5-5 and TRBJ1-3, with 7 bases lining up with TRBD1. Unmatched junction bases numbered 4, after V lost 4 bases and J lost 3 bases. The CDR3 contains 14 residues. Germline V gene data show CDR1 as SGHKS and CDR2 as YYEKEE (reference sequence). The DNA for the CDR3 is TGTGCCAGCAGCCAGAGACAGGGTGGAAACACCATATATTTT. Amino acid sequence: CASSQRQGGNTIYF.

This clone was observed once. V and J are TRBV9 and TRBJ1-2; the match to TRBD1 covers 10 bases. Per germline, CDR1 SGDLS and CDR2 YYNGEE. The CDR3 covers 17 residues. With 4 bases clipped from V and 2 bases from J, the junction kept 11 bases outside the gene matches. CDR3 protein: CASSNPTGQGENYGYTF. The CDR3 coding sequence is TGTGCCAGCAGCAACCCAACAGGACAGGGGGAAAACTATGGCTACACCTTC.

Written as DNA, the CDR3 is TGTGCTAGTGGTTTGGTCCTAGGGGTAAGCTCCTATAATTCACCCCTCCACTTT. Translating gives CASGLVLGVSSYNSPLHF. The V gene is TRBV12-5, the J gene TRBJ1-6; D may be TRBD1 (5 bases). Germline V lookup: CDR1 LGHNT, CDR2 FRNRAP. This CDR3 spans 18 amino acids. Between the trimmed V and J ends, which lost 0 bases and 0 bases, there was a span of 12 bases.

The rearrangement joins TRBV9 to TRBJ1-2; 8 nucleotides agree with TRBD1. The germline V gene has CDR1 SGDLS and CDR2 YYNGEE. This CDR3 region has 15 residues. Unmatched junction bases numbered 8, after V lost 3 bases and J lost 4 bases. CDR3 residues: CASSERTGLLYGYTF. CDR3 in DNA: TGTGCCAGCAGCGAGAGGACAGGGCTGCTCTATGGCTACACCTTC.

The chain links TRBV5-1 to TRBJ1-2; 9 bases align to TRBD1. The CDR3 consists of 14 residues. CDR1 and CDR2 (germline): SGHRS, YFSETQ. The J segment lost 2 bases and the V segment lost 3 bases, leaving 2 bases of the junction unmatched. The CDR3 protein is CASSSDRGNYGYTF. CDR3 coding DNA: TGCGCCAGCAGCTCGGACAGGGGAAACTATGGCTACACCTTC.

The chain uses TRBV6-6 and TRBJ2-4; the match to TRBD1 covers 8 bases. The CDR3 has 15 amino acids. The J segment lost 8 bases and the V segment lost 2 bases, leaving 8 bases of the junction unmatched. Germline V gene data show CDR1 as MNHNY and CDR2 as SVGAGI (reference sequence). CDR3 region: CASSYEDREIDIQYF. DNA of the CDR3: TGTGCCAGCAGTTACGAGGACAGGGAGATAGACATTCAGTACTTC.

The chain is built from TRBV9 and TRBJ1-3, with D maybe TRBD1 (6 bases). CDR3 size: 18 residues. Looked up from germline, CDR1 is SGDLS and CDR2 is YYNGEE. V was cut by 1 base and J by 0 bases, with 17 bases left in between. For the CDR3, the DNA is TGTGCCAGCAGCGTACGCGGGGGCCGCGAGAGCTCTGGAAACACCATATATTTT. The encoded protein is CASSVRGGRESSGNTIYF.

The chain couples TRBV12-2 to TRBJ1-2. TRBV12-2 is a pseudogene locus. The length of the CDR3 is 17 residues. The CDR3: CASRTLGGGLRRNGYTF. For the CDR3, the DNA is TGTGCAAGTCGTACCTTGGGAGGGGGGCTCCGGCGGAATGGCTACACCTTC.

The chain combines TRBV18 with TRBJ2-3, with 12 bases fitting TRBD2. The CDR3 has 16 residues. CDR1 is KGHSH and CDR2 is LQKENI in the germline V gene. The J segment lost 6 bases and the V segment lost 4 bases, leaving 8 bases of the junction unmatched. For the CDR3, the DNA is TGTGCCAGCTCACTGCGACTAGCGGGGGCCGTGGATACGCAGTATTTT. Protein sequence: CASSLRLAGAVDTQYF.

This sequence joins TRBV11-3 and TRBJ2-5, with D possibly matching TRBD2 (5 bases). V lost 1 base to trimming and J lost 3 bases, with 12 bases between them. The CDR3 sequence is 15 residues long. Germline V CDR1 and CDR2: SGHNT, YENEEA. This chain's CDR3 is CASSLGIANEETQYF. The CDR3 bases are TGTGCCAGCAGCTTAGGAATAGCGAACGAAGAGACCCAGTACTTC.

This clone was seen a single time. CDR3 region: CASTGLATSGGWGTDTQYF. In nucleotides, the CDR3 is TGCGCCAGCACCGGCTTGGCCACTAGCGGGGGATGGGGCACAGATACGCAGTATTTT. V and J are TRBV5-1 and TRBJ2-3; 11 bases match TRBD2. V lost 6 bases and J lost 1; bases outside the gene matches: 16. This CDR3 region has 19 residues. CDR1 and CDR2 (germline): SGHRS, YFSETQ.

The chain carries TRBV15 and TRBJ2-5; D is perhaps TRBD1 (5 bases). The CDR3 consists of 13 residues. CDR1 and CDR2 (germline): LNHNV, YYDKDF (reference sequence). The V end was cut by 0 bases, the J end by 5 bases, with 7 bases between. In DNA form, the CDR3 reads TGTGCCACCAGCAGAGAAGGGGTGGAGACCCAGTACTTC. Translation gives CATSREGVETQYF.

The chain links TRBV2 to TRBJ1-1, with 11 bases aligning to TRBD1. After removal of 5 bases from V and 10 bases from J, the junction contained 6 bases not matched to a gene. This CDR3 is 13 amino acids long. Germline V gene lookup returns CDR1 SNHLY and CDR2 FYNNEI. The CDR3 here is CASSRGQGDGAFF. The CDR3 coding sequence is TGTGCCAGCAGTAGGGGACAGGGGGACGGAGCTTTCTTT.

V usage is TRBV12-5 and J usage is TRBJ2-1; TRBD2 is a possible D gene (7 bases). The CDR3 consists of 15 residues. V was trimmed by 6 bases and J by 6 bases, leaving 18 bases between them. The germline CDR1 and CDR2 sequences are LGHNT and FRNRAP. This CDR3 reads CASGLGGGAINEQFF. In DNA form, the CDR3 reads TGTGCTAGTGGACTTGGAGGGGGGGCAATCAATGAGCAGTTCTTC.

The chain joins TRBV28 to TRBJ2-3; possibly TRBD2 for D (5 bases). Trimming removed 3 bases from V and 4 bases from J, with 14 bases in between. CDR3 length: 15 amino acids. Germline loops: CDR1 MDHEN, CDR2 SYDVKM. The CDR3 loop is CASSFSGSVADTQYF. The CDR3 DNA follows: TGTGCCAGCAGTTTCTCGGGGTCAGTGGCAGATACGCAGTATTTT.

This chain joins TRBV28 and TRBJ1-2; D unresolved. V was pared by 3 bases and J by 6 bases, with 11 bases between. The CDR3 length is 13 residues. The germline gives CDR1 MDHEN, CDR2 SYDVKM. Here the CDR3 DNA reads TGTGCCAGCAGTTTTAGACTCCCCGATGGCTACACCTTC. Translated, it gives CASSFRLPDGYTF.

The chain combines TRBV29-1 with TRBJ2-3, with TRBD2 matching over 11 bases. The CDR3 contains 17 residues. The V gene's germline CDR1 is SQVTM and CDR2 ANQGSEA. V lost 3 bases and J lost 0; bases outside the gene matches: 8. The CDR3, as DNA: TGCAGCGTTGAGGGGCTAGCGGGGGGATCTAGCACAGATACGCAGTATTTT. Its translation: CSVEGLAGGSSTDTQYF.

This chain connects TRBV6-1 to TRBJ1-1; maybe TRBD1 (5 bases). CDR3 length equals 13 residues. Looked up from germline, CDR1 is MNHNS and CDR2 is SASEGT. Trimming stripped 7 bases from V and 11 bases from J, with 20 bases between. The CDR3 spells CASTPGMKVEAFF. The CDR3 region has the DNA TGTGCCAGCACCCCAGGGATGAAGGTCGAGGCTTTCTTT.

The chain combines TRBV2 with TRBJ1-4, with 7 bases that match TRBD1. Germline V gene lookup returns CDR1 SNHLY and CDR2 FYNNEI. The CDR3 extends over 16 amino acids. With 5 bases clipped from V and 2 bases from J, the junction kept 8 bases outside the gene matches. The DNA of the CDR3 is TGTGCCAGCAGTTACCGATTACAGGGGACTAATGAAAAACTGTTTTTT. Its translation is CASSYRLQGTNEKLFF.

The rearrangement uses TRBV19 and TRBJ2-1; a possible D gene is TRBD2 (6 bases). Germline V gives CDR1 LNHDA, CDR2 SQIVND (reference sequence). The CDR3 runs to 17 residues. V gave up 3 bases and J gave up 2 bases, with 17 bases separating them. The CDR3 sequence is CASSIPNWGVPYNEQFF. The CDR3 DNA follows: TGTGCCAGTAGTATCCCCAACTGGGGGGTCCCCTACAATGAGCAGTTCTTC.

J is TRBJ1-4 and V is TRBV11-2, with 7 bases identical to TRBD1. Germline assignment: CDR1 SGHAT and CDR2 FQNNGV. The trim removed 6 bases at V and 6 bases at J, leaving 4 bases unmatched. This CDR3 is 13 amino acids long. The CDR3 bases are TGTGCCAGCAGAGTTACAGGGGATGAAAAACTGTTTTTT. Translated, it gives CASRVTGDEKLFF.

The table lists this clone with a few counts. The chain couples TRBV4-1 to TRBJ2-7; D remains ambiguous. Between the trimmed V and J ends, which lost 1 base and 0 bases, there was a span of 13 bases. The CDR3 consists of 16 residues. The germline V gene encodes CDR1 MGHRA and CDR2 YSYEKL. The CDR3 spells CASSQVTGRRSYEQYF. CDR3 DNA: TGCGCCAGCAGCCAAGTTACGGGTCGCCGCTCCTACGAGCAGTACTTC.

This rearrangement joins TRBV27 to TRBJ2-1; 10 bases align to TRBD2. The CDR3 has 14 amino acids. CDR1 is MNHEY, CDR2 SMNVEV, per germline (reference sequence). V was clipped by 5 bases and J by 9 bases; unmatched bases: 7. CDR3: CASSPLAGVSEQFF. The CDR3 region has the DNA TGTGCCAGCAGTCCCCTAGCGGGGGTAAGTGAGCAGTTCTTC.

The chain has TRBV2 and TRBJ1-1; D gene uncertain. V was cut by 1 base and J by 1 base, with 4 bases left in between. Germline CDR1 SNHLY, CDR2 FYNNEI. CDR3 length: 13 residues. The CDR3 reads CASSEDRNTEAFF. The CDR3 coding sequence is TGTGCCAGCAGTGAAGACAGGAACACTGAAGCTTTCTTT.

This rearrangement joins TRBV5-5 to TRBJ1-4; 8 bases match TRBD1. Germline CDR1 and CDR2: SGHKS and YYEKEE (reference sequence). With 4 bases clipped from V and 8 bases from J, the junction kept 7 bases outside the gene matches. The CDR3 extends over 14 amino acids. This chain's CDR3 is CASSHRGRSEKLFF. CDR3 sequence (DNA): TGTGCCAGCAGCCACAGGGGGAGGTCGGAAAAACTGTTTTTT. Full variable domain (missing parts from reference TRBV5-5 and TRBJ1-4): DAGVTQSPTHLIKTRGQQVTLRCSPISGHKSVSWYQQVLGQGPQFIFQYYEKEERGRGNFPDRFSARQFPNYSSELNVNALLLGDSALYLCASSHRGRSEKLFFGSGTQLSVL.